The T cell receptor beta chain described here comes from a study of blood T cell repertoires in COVID-19 (TCRdb year 2020). Broadly, across the study: The collaborator samples originated in the United States, Italy and Spain and spanned the acute and convalescent phases of COVID-19. The material from the prospective study consisted of cDNA or gDNA derived from T cells, B-cell-depleted T cells, or PBMCs. The dataset comprised deeply sampled blood TCRbeta repertoires from subjects exposed to, actively infected with, or recovered from COVID-19. The repertoires were made available in a free public database intended to serve as a resource for research on the immune response to SARS-CoV-2. The samples were drawn from the first 160 participants of the ongoing ImmuneRACE study and from more than 1,000 subjects provided by 6 global collaborators. A de-identified subject ID, COVID-19 status, age in years and sex were almost always included in the sample metadata. Where HLA class I and class II types were available, the types were taken from metadata supplied by the sample provider, not from assay-based typing. Points the paper makes about the study in general: How much clinical and demographic metadata was included differed by source and by participant, and the metadata was provided uncurated.

TCRbeta CDR3 regions were amplified from genomic DNA by means of the immunoSEQ Assay, a bias-controlled multiplex PCR. In the authors' own workflow: Nucleated cell counts per sample were estimated from amplification of reference gene primers within the assay. Sequence reads were collapsed and filtered to measure the absolute abundance of every unique TCRbeta CDR3 rearrangement. For each sample, productive Simpson clonality was calculated as the square root of Simpson's diversity index over productive rearrangements. The clones in this table, taken by TCRdb from immuneACCESS, are in-frame only. Not every clone is retained; where verified, under half of the shortfall comes from an unresolved V gene, and the cause of the rest is unknown. The V and J calls and the clone size are those of that table, but D and trimming were determined from the DNA. The sample table holds about 59,000 clones, of which around 81% were seen once. About 3.5% of the sample comes from the top ten.

Remarks on this clone: No antigen is known for it. Base qualities are not at hand, and no much larger clone is one base apart.

The junction carries 14 bases between V and J, which are trimmed by 7 bases and 8 bases respectively. Counted from cysteine to phenylalanine, this CDR3 has 12 amino acids. Only CDR3 DNA remains: 36 bases, in frame from the first base. Via the germline V gene, CDR1 is SNHLY and CDR2 FYNNEI. The collaborating institutions used their own protocols to collect whole blood in K2EDTA tubes. For TCRbeta analysis, collaborators shipped samples as frozen whole blood, isolated PBMCs, or DNA extracted from either of those sample types. The sequence came from a woman over 75 with acute or convalescent COVID-19. Recombination connected TRBV2 to TRBJ1-2, and the D gene may be TRBD1, 6 bases matching. Material: peripheral blood. The DNA sequence is given as TGTGCCAGCACCTCAGGGGTTCCAGGCTACACCTTC. Its amino acids are CASTSGVPGYTF.